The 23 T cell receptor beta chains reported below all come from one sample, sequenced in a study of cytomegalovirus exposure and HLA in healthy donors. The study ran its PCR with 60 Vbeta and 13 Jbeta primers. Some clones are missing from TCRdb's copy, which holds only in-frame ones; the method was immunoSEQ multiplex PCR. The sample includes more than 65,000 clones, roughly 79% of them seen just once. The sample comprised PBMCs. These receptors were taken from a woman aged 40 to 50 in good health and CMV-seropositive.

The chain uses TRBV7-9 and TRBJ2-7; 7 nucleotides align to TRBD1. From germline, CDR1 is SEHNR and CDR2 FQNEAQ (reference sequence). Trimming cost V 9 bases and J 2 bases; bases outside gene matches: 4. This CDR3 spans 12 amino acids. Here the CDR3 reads CARTTGPYEQYF. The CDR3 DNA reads TGTGCCAGGACGACAGGGCCCTACGAGCAGTACTTC.

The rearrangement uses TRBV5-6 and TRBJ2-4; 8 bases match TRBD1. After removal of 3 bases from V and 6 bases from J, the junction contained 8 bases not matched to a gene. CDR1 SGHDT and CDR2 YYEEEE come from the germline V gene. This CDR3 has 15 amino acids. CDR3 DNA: TGTGCCAGCAGCTGGGCTGTCAGGGGGCGAAACATTCAGTACTTC. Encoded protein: CASSWAVRGRNIQYF.

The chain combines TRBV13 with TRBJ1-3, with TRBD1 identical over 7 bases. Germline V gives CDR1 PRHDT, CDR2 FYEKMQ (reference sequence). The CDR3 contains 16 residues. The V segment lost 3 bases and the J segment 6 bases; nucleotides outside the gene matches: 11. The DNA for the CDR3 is TGTGCCAGCAGCTTGACCCCGGGACAGAGCGTAAACACCATATATTTT. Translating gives CASSLTPGQSVNTIYF. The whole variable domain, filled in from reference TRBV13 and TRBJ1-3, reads AAGVIQSPRHLIKEKRETATLKCYPIPRHDTVYWYQQGPGQDPQFLISFYEKMQSDKGSIPDRFSAQQFSDYHSELNMSSLELGDSALYFCASSLTPGQSVNTIYFGEGSWLTVV.

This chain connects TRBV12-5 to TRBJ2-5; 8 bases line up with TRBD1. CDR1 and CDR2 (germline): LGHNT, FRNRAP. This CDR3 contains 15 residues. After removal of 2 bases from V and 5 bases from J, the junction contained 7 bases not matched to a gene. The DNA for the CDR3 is TGTGCTAGTGGTTTGAGTAACAGGGGGAACGAGACCCAGTACTTC. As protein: CASGLSNRGNETQYF.

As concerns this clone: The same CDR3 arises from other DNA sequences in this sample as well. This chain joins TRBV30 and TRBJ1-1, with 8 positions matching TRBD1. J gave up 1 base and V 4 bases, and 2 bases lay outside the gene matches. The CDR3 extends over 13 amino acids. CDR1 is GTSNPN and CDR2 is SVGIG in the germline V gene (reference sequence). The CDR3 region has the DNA TGTGCCTGGACTGGGACAGGGAACACTGAAGCTTTCTTT. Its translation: CAWTGTGNTEAFF. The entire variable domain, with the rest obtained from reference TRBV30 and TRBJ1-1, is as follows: SQTIHQWPATLVQPVGSPLSLECTVEGTSNPNLYWYRQAAGRGLQLLFYSVGIGQISSEVPQNLSASRPQDRQFILSSKKLLLSDSGFYLCAWTGTGNTEAFFGQGTRLTVV.

CDR3 sequence (DNA): TGTGCCAGCAGCCTAAGCGGGATGGGGGGAAATGAGCAGTTCTTC. Its protein product is CASSLSGMGGNEQFF. This chain joins TRBV28 and TRBJ2-1, with 7 nucleotides matching TRBD2. J was trimmed by 7 bases and V by 6 bases; bases with no gene match: 12. Germline CDR1 MDHEN, CDR2 SYDVKM. The CDR3 consists of 15 residues.

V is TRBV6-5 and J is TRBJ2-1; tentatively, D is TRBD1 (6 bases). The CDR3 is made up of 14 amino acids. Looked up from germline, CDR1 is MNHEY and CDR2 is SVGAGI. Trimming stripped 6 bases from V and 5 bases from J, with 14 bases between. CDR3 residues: CASSMTGTNNEQFF. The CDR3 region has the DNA TGTGCCAGCAGCATGACCGGGACAAACAATGAGCAGTTCTTC.

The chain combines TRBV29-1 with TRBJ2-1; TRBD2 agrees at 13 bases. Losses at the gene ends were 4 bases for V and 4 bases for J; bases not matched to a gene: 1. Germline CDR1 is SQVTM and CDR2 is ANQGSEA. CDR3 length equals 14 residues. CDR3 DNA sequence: TGCAGCGTTGGGACTAGCGGGAGTTACAATGAGCAGTTCTTC. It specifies CSVGTSGSYNEQFF.

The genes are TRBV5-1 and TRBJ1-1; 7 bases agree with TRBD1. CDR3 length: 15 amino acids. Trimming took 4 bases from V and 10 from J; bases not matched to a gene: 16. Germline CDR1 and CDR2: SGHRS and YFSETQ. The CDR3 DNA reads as TGCGCCAGCAGCCTAAACGCGGGCCCCTCAGGGGGAGCTTTCTTT. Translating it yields CASSLNAGPSGGAFF.

The CDR3 sequence: CASSSRSGQFANTGELFF. As DNA, the CDR3 is TGCGCCAGCAGCTCCCGATCGGGACAGTTCGCGAACACCGGGGAGCTGTTTTTT. The chain couples TRBV5-1 to TRBJ2-2; 7 bases are shared with TRBD1. The CDR3 covers 18 residues. The germline V gene has CDR1 SGHRS and CDR2 YFSETQ. The J segment lost 0 bases and the V segment lost 3 bases, leaving 11 bases of the junction unmatched.

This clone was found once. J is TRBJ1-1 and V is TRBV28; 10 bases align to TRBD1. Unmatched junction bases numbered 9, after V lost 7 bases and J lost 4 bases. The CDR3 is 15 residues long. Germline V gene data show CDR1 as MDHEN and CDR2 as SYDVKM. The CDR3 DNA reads TGTGCCAGCATGTGGGACAGGGGACGGGGCACTGAAGCTTTCTTT. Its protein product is CASMWDRGRGTEAFF.

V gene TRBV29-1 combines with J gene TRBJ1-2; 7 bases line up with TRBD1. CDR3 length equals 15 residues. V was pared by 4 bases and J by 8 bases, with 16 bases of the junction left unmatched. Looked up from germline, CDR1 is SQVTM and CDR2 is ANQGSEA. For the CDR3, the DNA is TGCAGCGTTGGCGCGACAGGGTCGGGATTTAGCGGCTACACCTTC. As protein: CSVGATGSGFSGYTF.

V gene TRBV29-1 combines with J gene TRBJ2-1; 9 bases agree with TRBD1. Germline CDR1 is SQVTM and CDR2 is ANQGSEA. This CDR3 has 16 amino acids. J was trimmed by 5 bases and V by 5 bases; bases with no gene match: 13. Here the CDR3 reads CSVKKWDRAYDNEQFF. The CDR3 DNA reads TGCAGCGTTAAGAAGTGGGACAGGGCTTATGACAATGAGCAGTTCTTC.

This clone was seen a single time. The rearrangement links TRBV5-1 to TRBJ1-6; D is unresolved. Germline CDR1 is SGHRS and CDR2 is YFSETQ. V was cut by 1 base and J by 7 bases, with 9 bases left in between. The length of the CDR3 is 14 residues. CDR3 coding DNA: TGCGCCAGCAGCTTGCGACACGGCAATTCACCCCTCCACTTT. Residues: CASSLRHGNSPLHF.

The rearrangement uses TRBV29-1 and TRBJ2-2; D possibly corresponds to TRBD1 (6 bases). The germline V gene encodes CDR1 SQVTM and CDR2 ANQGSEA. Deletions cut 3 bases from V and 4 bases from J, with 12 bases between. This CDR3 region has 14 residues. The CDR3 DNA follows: TGCAGCGTTGAGCCAGGGGCGGGCACCGGGGAGCTGTTTTTT. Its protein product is CSVEPGAGTGELFF.

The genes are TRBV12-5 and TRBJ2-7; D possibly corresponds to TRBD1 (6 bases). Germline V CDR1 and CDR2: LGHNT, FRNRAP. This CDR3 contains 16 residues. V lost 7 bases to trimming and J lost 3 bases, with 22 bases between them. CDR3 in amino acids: CASAWGHGTPYYEQYF. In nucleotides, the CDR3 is TGTGCTAGTGCCTGGGGTCACGGGACACCATACTACGAGCAGTACTTC.

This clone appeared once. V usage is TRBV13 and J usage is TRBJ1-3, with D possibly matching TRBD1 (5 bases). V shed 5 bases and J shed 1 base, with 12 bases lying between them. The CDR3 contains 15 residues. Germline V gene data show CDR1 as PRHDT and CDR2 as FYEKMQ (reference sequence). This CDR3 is CASSPRGKSGNTIYF. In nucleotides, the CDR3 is TGTGCCAGCAGCCCCCGGGGGAAGTCTGGAAACACCATATATTTT.

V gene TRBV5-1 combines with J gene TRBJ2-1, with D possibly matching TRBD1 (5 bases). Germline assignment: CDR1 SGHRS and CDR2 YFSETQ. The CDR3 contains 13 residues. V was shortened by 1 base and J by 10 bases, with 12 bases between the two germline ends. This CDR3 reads CASSLFSGLEQFF. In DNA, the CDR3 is TGCGCCAGCAGCTTGTTCTCAGGGTTGGAGCAGTTCTTC.

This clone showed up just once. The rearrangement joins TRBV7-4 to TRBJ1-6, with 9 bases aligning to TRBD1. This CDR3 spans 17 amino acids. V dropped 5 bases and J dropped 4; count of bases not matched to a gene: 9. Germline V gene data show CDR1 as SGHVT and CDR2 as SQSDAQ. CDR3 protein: CASSLLRDRDYNSPLHF. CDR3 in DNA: TGTGCCAGCAGCCTCCTCCGGGACAGGGATTATAATTCACCCCTCCACTTT. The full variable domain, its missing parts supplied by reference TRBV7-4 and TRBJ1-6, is GAGVSQSPRYKVAKRGRDVALRCDSISGHVTLYWYRQTLGQGSEVLTYSQSDAQRDKSGRPSGRFSAERPERSVSTLKIQRTEQGDSAVYLCASSLLRDRDYNSPLHFGNGTRLTVT.

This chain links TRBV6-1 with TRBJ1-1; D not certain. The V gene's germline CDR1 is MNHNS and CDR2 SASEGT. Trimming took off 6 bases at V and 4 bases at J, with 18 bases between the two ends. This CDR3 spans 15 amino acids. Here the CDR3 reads CASRETVISSTEAFF. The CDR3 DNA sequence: TGTGCCAGCAGGGAGACCGTCATCTCGAGCACTGAAGCTTTCTTT.

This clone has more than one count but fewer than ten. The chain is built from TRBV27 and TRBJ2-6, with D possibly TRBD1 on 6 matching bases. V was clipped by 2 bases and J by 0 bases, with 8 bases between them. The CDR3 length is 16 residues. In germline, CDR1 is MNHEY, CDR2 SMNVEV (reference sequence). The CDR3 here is CASSLTGHSGANVLTF. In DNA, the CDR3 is TGTGCCAGCAGTTTAACGGGACACTCTGGGGCCAACGTCCTGACTTTC.

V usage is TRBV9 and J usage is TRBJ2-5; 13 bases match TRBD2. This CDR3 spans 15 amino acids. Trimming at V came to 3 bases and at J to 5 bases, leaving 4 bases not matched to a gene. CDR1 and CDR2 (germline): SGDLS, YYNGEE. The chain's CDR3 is CASSAGLAGTETQYF. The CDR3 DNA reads TGTGCCAGCAGCGCGGGACTAGCGGGAACGGAGACCCAGTACTTC.

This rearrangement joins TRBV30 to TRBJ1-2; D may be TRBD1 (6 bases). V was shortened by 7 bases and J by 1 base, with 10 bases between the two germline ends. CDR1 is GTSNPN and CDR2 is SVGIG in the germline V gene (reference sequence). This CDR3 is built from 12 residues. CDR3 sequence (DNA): TGTGCCTCTCACAGGGATAACTATGGCTACACCTTC. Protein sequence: CASHRDNYGYTF. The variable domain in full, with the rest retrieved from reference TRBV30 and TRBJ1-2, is SQTIHQWPATLVQPVGSPLSLECTVEGTSNPNLYWYRQAAGRGLQLLFYSVGIGQISSEVPQNLSASRPQDRQFILSSKKLLLSDSGFYLCASHRDNYGYTFGSGTRLTVV.